Here is one T cell receptor (beta chain) with its context. Which antigen it targets is not known. No base quality values were provided; no much bigger clone lies one nucleotide off. The entry originates in a study of shared T cell receptors in the human thymus (dated by TCRdb to the early 2020s). Study-level background: The study investigated the way shared, self-reactive T-cell receptor alpha chains are produced in the human thymus.

CDR1 SGHAT and CDR2 FQNNGV were looked up in the germline V gene. Here V drops 5 bases and J drops 4 bases, and the junction holds 14 bases not matched to any gene. The CDR3 sequence holds 16 residues, the cysteine and phenylalanine included. Solely the CDR3 DNA is kept, with 48 bases framed from the first base. The method was the immunoSEQ multiplex PCR assay. Entries here come from immuneACCESS through TCRdb and include only in-frame sequences with V and J called. Some clones fail to appear in such tables; in the studies checked, an unresolved V gene covers under half of the shortfall, and the cause of the remainder is unknown. This sample gives under 850,000 clones in total; around nine tenths of them show up just once. Together, the top ten hold about 0.01% of the sample. The data also belong to a second study, concerning human thymus T cells. That second publication adds: Immunologically healthy infants undergoing open corrective cardiac surgery for congenital heart defects in Finland were used as donors. Thymus tissue was obtained as surgical resects removed during corrective cardiac surgery. V and J gene segment usage appeared biased in both thymic and peripheral blood repertoires. The related research reported highly overlapping thymic TCR repertoires among unrelated individuals. The study described the TCR alpha and beta repertoires in under 10 infant thymus samples and four matching peripheral blood samples. Donor ages ranged from about 7 to 244 days, and the cohort comprised about six male and a couple of female infants. Thymocytes were freed from the tissue by mechanical means and kept at -70 degrees C as pellets of roughly 9-34 million cells. A QIAsymphony instrument was used to extract genomic DNA from frozen cell pellets. TCRB and TCRAD loci were amplified from a standardized quantity of quality-controlled genomic DNA using the immunoSEQ multiplex PCR assay. The V(D)J region was spanned by amplicons of a length sufficient to cover the CDR3 and to identify V and J genes. The amplicons were sequenced on an Illumina platform via the commercial immunoSEQ service. Primer bias and sequencing errors were corrected as previously described, and TCRAD and TCRB were defined on the basis of the IMGT database. Repertoires were analysed with immunoSEQ Analyzer 3.0 and VDJTools, covering basic statistics, V/J segment usage, diversity estimates, rarefaction and pairwise overlap. Diversity was estimated with Chao1, ChaoE, Efron-Thisted, Shannon and inverse Simpson indices, and also on datasets down-sampled to the smallest sample. Repertoire overlap was determined by strict matching of CDR3 nucleotide sequence, V gene and J gene, and Jaccard-based multidimensional scaling clustering was applied. On average, thymus samples yielded roughly 770,000 unique TCRB clonotypes, whereas blood samples yielded around 84,000.

The material sequenced was thymocytes. The chain was built from TRBV11-2 and TRBJ2-7; 7 middle bases align to TRBD1. This receptor was identified in a boy younger than two with a congenital heart defect. Donor details come from another sample of the same person, matched by shared clones. The nucleotide sequence is TGTGCCAGCAGCCAAGGAAAGGGACAGCAGAGGTACGAGCAGTACTTC. The translation is CASSQGKGQQRYEQYF.